Following are 8 T cell receptor beta chains from one sample sequenced in a study of patients and donors after allogeneic stem cell transplantation. MiXCR, run by TCRdb on the RT-PCR reads, gives a single entry per CDR3 protein. The data show about 400,000 distinct CDR3 sequences, approximately 16% seen once. Sequenced sample: blood, either unsorted or a sorted T cell fraction (not recorded which). The source of these receptors is a human donor who was either an allogeneic HSCT recipient or a stem cell or donor lymphocyte infusion donor (not recorded which). It is not recorded whose cells these are; they may come from a transplant donor.

This clonotype was counted at least ten times. J is TRBJ2-7 and V is TRBV12-3 or TRBV12-4; 7 nucleotides line up with TRBD1. The V and J ends lost 5 bases and 12 bases, in that order; junction bases with no gene match: 13. The CDR3 totals 13 residues. This CDR3 reads CASSDNLDRESYF. The CDR3 DNA is TGTGCCAGCAGTGATAACCTTGACAGGGAATCGTACTTC.

The chain employs TRBV15 and TRBJ1-1, with D perhaps TRBD1 (5 bases). Trimming stripped 3 bases from V and 11 bases from J, with 25 bases between. The germline CDR1 and CDR2 sequences are LNHNV and YYDKDF (reference sequence). CDR3 size: 16 residues. The CDR3 DNA sequence: TGTGCCACCAGCAGGAAAACAGGTACCCCTGCCCTCGGGGCTTTCTTT. Translated, it gives CATSRKTGTPALGAFF.

This clonotype has just a few counts. This chain connects TRBV24-1 to TRBJ2-3; 13 nucleotides agree with TRBD2. The CDR3 is 17 amino acids. V shed 4 bases and J 5 bases; nucleotides not matched to a gene: 8. Germline CDR1 reads KGHDR; CDR2 reads SFDVKD. DNA of the CDR3: TGTGCCACCAGTGAGCCCGGACTAGCGGGAGCCGAAGATACGCAGTATTTT. Its translation is CATSEPGLAGAEDTQYF.

Only a few counts were recorded for this clonotype. This chain links TRBV2 with TRBJ1-2; D may be TRBD1 (6 bases). Trimming removed 6 bases at V and 8 bases at J, with 16 bases between. This CDR3 has 13 residues. Germline V gives CDR1 SNHLY, CDR2 FYNNEI. In nucleotides, the CDR3 is TGTGCCAGCAGAGGAGGGGGGGGACAAGGCTACACCTTC. It specifies CASRGGGGQGYTF.

The J gene is TRBJ2-7, the V gene TRBV27; D unclear. Trimming stripped 0 bases from V and 0 bases from J, with 9 bases between. The CDR3 runs to 15 residues. Germline V gene lookup returns CDR1 MNHEY and CDR2 SMNVEV (reference sequence). Here the CDR3 reads CASSLSVEFSYEQYF. In DNA, the CDR3 is TGTGCCAGCAGTTTATCCGTCGAATTCTCCTACGAGCAGTACTTC.

The rearrangement uses TRBV4-1 and TRBJ2-6; D may be TRBD1 or TRBD2 (5 bases each). V lost 2 bases and J lost 0, with 26 bases in between. The CDR3 is 22 residues long. Germline assignment: CDR1 MGHRA and CDR2 YSYEKL. The CDR3 nucleotides are TGCGCCAGCAGCCAACGCACTAACATGAGGGGCCCAGAGAGCTCTGGGGCCAACGTCCTGACTTTC. Protein sequence: CASSQRTNMRGPESSGANVLTF.

This clonotype has at least ten counts. The rearrangement links TRBV12-3 or TRBV12-4 to TRBJ2-2, with 10 bases lining up with TRBD1. The CDR3 is 15 residues long. The trim removed 1 base at V and 6 bases at J, leaving 2 bases unmatched. This CDR3 reads CASSLGDRGPGELFF. CDR3 coding DNA: TGTGCCAGCAGTTTAGGGGACAGGGGCCCCGGGGAGCTGTTTTTT.

This chain uses TRBV20-1 with TRBJ2-5; D remains ambiguous. CDR1 and CDR2 (germline): DFQATT, SNEGSKA (reference sequence). Trimming pared 5 bases from V and 1 base from J, leaving 11 bases between. The CDR3 runs to 13 residues. The CDR3 protein is CSAVRLSQETQYF. DNA of the CDR3: TGCAGTGCTGTACGACTGTCCCAAGAGACCCAGTACTTC.